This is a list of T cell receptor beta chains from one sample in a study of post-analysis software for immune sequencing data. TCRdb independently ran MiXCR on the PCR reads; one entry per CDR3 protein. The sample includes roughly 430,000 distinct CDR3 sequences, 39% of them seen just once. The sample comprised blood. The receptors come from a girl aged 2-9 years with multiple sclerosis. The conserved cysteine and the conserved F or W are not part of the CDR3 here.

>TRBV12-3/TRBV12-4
ATIPGGRTGELF
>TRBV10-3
AISGGTGGHQPQH
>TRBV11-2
ASSFLTGVGGNIQY
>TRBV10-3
AISETDHYTEAF
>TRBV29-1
SVVRQGTYPAGYT
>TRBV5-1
ASSLNEGAVGGYT
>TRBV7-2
ASSLGGTGANVLT
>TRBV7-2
ASSLARASPGYEQY
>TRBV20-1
SANRDRGLDEQF
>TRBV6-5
ASSFSSGTATNYGYT
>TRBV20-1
SAVCPGQLSYEQY
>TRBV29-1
SVASSYEQY
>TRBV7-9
ASSLLETGQSNEKLF
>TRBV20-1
SGTTGTSGGAWETQY
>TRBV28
ASSPIPRGRRETQY
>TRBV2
ASRGQLVYEQF
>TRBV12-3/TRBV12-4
ASSPRTGGDEQF
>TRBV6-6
AGSYSRGSDEQY
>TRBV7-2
ASSLGWLRGSTDTQY
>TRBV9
ASGLLNEQF
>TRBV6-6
ASVLANSNQPQH
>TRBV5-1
ASTAGGRSPLH
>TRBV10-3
AFSSSGGDQETQY
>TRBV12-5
ASGLPPRDYEQY
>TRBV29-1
SVAPGLAGSYNEQF
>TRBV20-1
SALTDENGYT
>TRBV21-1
ASSKFRTMVDNEKLF
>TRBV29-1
SCEMGKVQETQY
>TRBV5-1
ASGPLAASSYEQY
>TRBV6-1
ASSKTEFNEKLF
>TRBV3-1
ASSQSGQGYGYT
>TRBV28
ASTLTDYYGYT
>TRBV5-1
ASRREETYNEQF
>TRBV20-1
SARVGAGNYGYT
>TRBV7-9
ASSLVGYTEAF
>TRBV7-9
ASRPGLEYVETQY
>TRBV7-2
ASPGGQGATDTQY
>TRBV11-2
AGSLRGADPTNYNEQF
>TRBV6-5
ANSRDFGGGYT
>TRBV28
ASTIGQLTDTQY
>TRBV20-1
SARNRGRILNEQF
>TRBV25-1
ASSEEVNTEAF
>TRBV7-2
ASSLWAGETDTQY
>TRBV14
ASSQGGSNYGYT